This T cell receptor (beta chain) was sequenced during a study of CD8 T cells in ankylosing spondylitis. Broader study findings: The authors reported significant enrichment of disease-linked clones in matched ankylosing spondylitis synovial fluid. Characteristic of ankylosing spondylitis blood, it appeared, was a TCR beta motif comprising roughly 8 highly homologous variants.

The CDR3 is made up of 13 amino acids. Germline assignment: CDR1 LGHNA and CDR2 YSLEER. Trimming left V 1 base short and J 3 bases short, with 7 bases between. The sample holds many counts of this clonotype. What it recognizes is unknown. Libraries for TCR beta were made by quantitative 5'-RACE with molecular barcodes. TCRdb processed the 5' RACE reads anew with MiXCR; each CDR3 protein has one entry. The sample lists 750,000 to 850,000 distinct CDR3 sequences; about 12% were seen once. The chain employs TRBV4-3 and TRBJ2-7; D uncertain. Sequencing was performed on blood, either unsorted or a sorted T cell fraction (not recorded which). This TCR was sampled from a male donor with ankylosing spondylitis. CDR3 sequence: CASSQGLGYEQYF. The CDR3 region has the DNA TGCGCCAGCAGCCAAGGGCTGGGCTACGAGCAGTACTTC.